A single TCR beta chain is shown here with its context. Germline values: CDR1 MRHNA, CDR2 SNTAGT. Deletions cut 3 bases from V and 9 bases from J, with 9 bases between. The CDR3 has 13 amino acids. The data were taken from a study of T cells in Graves' hyperthyroidism and ophthalmopathy. RNA transcripts yielded amplified TCR beta CDR3 regions. HTBI primers were used for first-round RT-PCR of the TCR CDR3. Via MiXCR, TCRdb re-called the multiplex PCR reads, giving one row per CDR3 protein. The repertoire includes around 600,000 distinct CDR3 sequences, over 40% of them detected once, and less than 8.5% sits in the top ten.

The receptor was derived from an adult man with Graves' disease, either hyperthyroidism or ophthalmopathy (not recorded which). The chain recombines TRBV6-4 with TRBJ1-6; D gene ambiguous. Sequencing was carried out using peripheral blood or thyroid tissue (not recorded which). The CDR3 reads CASSEGPASPLHF. The CDR3 nucleotides read TGTGCCAGCAGTGAAGGTCCAGCTTCACCCCTCCACTTT.